These T cell receptor beta chains were read from a single sample in a study of human T cells and chemical hapten exposure. TCRdb re-called the RACE reads with MiXCR, one entry per CDR3 protein. The sample records around 69,000 distinct CDR3 sequences, 6.5% to 10% being singletons. Sample: whole blood, taken in connection with sensitization to the hapten diphenylcyclopropenone (DPC). These receptors all stem from a woman aged 45-65 years with alopecia areata. Some clones in this sample may be carry-over from other donors' samples. Each CDR3 is given with its conserved first and last residue. Fields, in order: V gene, D gene, J gene, clone size, CDR3 length, CDR3 DNA, CDR3 protein. A D gene is named only where the DNA matches it firmly. Part of the rows lack a size; the others show once, few, many or a class for expanded clones.

>TRBV6-5|.|TRBJ1-5|.|14
TGTGCCAGCAGTTACTCGCCAGGGCTTCAGCCCCAGCATTTT
CASSYSPGLQPQHF
>TRBV29-1|.|TRBJ1-1|many|13
TGCAGCGTTCAGTCGTCTGGATTCACTGAAGCTTTCTTT
CSVQSSGFTEAFF
>TRBV13|TRBD2|TRBJ2-1|.|12
TGTGCCAGCAGACCGGGGGGGAGTGAGCAGTTCTTC
CASRPGGSEQFF
>TRBV4-3|.|TRBJ1-6|few|15
TGCGCCAGCAGCCAAGATGGGGGGTATAATTCACCCCTCCACTTT
CASSQDGGYNSPLHF
>TRBV5-1|TRBD1|TRBJ2-5|few|16
TGCGCCAGCAGCTTGGAAGACAGGGTAGGGCCAGGGACCCAGTACTTC
CASSLEDRVGPGTQYF
>TRBV12-3/TRBV12-4|TRBD2|TRBJ2-7|many|16
TGTGCCAGCAGTCCCCCCTCCCGAGCGGGGGCCTACGAGCAGTACTTC
CASSPPSRAGAYEQYF
>TRBV6-1|.|TRBJ1-1|few|14
TGTGCCAGCAGTGGGGCAGTGATAGGGGTTGAAGCTTTCTTT
CASSGAVIGVEAFF
>TRBV29-1|.|TRBJ1-4|few|10
TGCAGCGTTGAAGAAGAAAAACTGTTTTTT
CSVEEEKLFF
>TRBV20-1|TRBD2|TRBJ2-5|many|14
TGCAGTGTTGGGGGGGGTAGGGGCCAAGAGACCCAGTACTTC
CSVGGGRGQETQYF
>TRBV6-2/TRBV6-3|.|TRBJ1-2|many|13
TGTGCCAGCAGGCCGTGGGGGAACTATGGCTACACCTTC
CASRPWGNYGYTF
>TRBV25-1|.|TRBJ2-6|few|15
TGTGCCAGCAGTGAAGAGGGGGCTGGGGCCAACGTCCTGACTTTC
CASSEEGAGANVLTF
>TRBV6-6|.|TRBJ1-1|.|12
TGTGCCAGCAGTTACGATGGAGGGCTGACTTTCTTT
CASSYDGGLTFF
>TRBV13|TRBD1|TRBJ1-1|few|15
TGTGCCAGCAGCTCCGGGACAGGGCCGAACACTGAAGCTTTCTTT
CASSSGTGPNTEAFF
>TRBV2|TRBD1|TRBJ1-1|few|14
TGTGCCAGCAGTGCGGAAGGACAGGGCGCTGAAGCTTTCTTT
CASSAEGQGAEAFF
>TRBV6-6|TRBD1|TRBJ1-2|many|14
TGTGCCAGCAGGCTCCCGGGACAGGCATATGGCTACACCTTC
CASRLPGQAYGYTF
>TRBV29-1|.|TRBJ2-2|.|13
TGCAGCGTTGAAACGGGAATCACCGGGGAGCTGTTTTTT
CSVETGITGELFF
>TRBV4-2|TRBD2|TRBJ2-1|many|15
TGTGCCAGCAGCCGAGGACTAGCGGACTACAATGAGCAGTTCTTC
CASSRGLADYNEQFF
>TRBV15|TRBD1|TRBJ2-1|.|15
TGTGCCACCAGCAGAGCCGGGACAGGAAGTGCTGAGCAGTTCTTC
CATSRAGTGSAEQFF
>TRBV20-1|.|TRBJ1-1|.|11
TGCACTGCGCCACCGAACACTGAAGCTTTCTTT
CTAPPNTEAFF
>TRBV13|TRBD1|TRBJ2-7|many|15
TGTGCCAGCAGCCCACGAGGGACAGGGACCTACGAGCAGTACTTC
CASSPRGTGTYEQYF
>TRBV6-5|.|TRBJ2-4|.|14
TGTGCCAGCAGTTACTCGATAGCCAAAAACATTCAGTACTTC
CASSYSIAKNIQYF
>TRBV14|.|TRBJ2-3|.|13
TGTGCCAGCAGCCAAGATAAAGTCGGTACGCAGTATTTT
CASSQDKVGTQYF
>TRBV7-2|TRBD2|TRBJ2-3|few|15
TGTGCCAGCAGCTCAAGACTAGCTGGCACAGATACGCAGTATTTT
CASSSRLAGTDTQYF
>TRBV3-1|.|TRBJ2-5|.|12
TGTGCCAGCAGCCAAGATAGTCGGACGAAGTACTTC
CASSQDSRTKYF
>TRBV27|.|TRBJ2-1|.|15
TGTGCCAGCAGTTCCGCACGGAGCTCCTACAATGAGCAGTTCTTC
CASSSARSSYNEQFF
>TRBV13|.|TRBJ1-3|few|16
TGTGCCAGCAGCTCGCCTCAGGTTTTCTCTGGAAACACCATATATTTT
CASSSPQVFSGNTIYF
>TRBV6-5|TRBD1|TRBJ1-2|few|12
TGTGCCAGCAGTCCAGGGGGCCATGGCTACACCTTC
CASSPGGHGYTF
>TRBV30|.|TRBJ2-1|.|14
TGTGACTGGAGTGTTGGCGGGGCATACAATGAGCAGTTCTTC
CDWSVGGAYNEQFF
>TRBV6-5|.|TRBJ2-5|.|13
TGTGCCAGCAGTTACGGACGCCAAGAGACCCAGTACTTC
CASSYGRQETQYF
>TRBV5-6|.|TRBJ1-2|many|14
TGTGCCAGCAGCTTGGACAGCACTATCTATGGCTACACCTTC
CASSLDSTIYGYTF
>TRBV7-8|TRBD1|TRBJ2-7|.|15
TGTGCCAGCAGCTCCCGGACAGGCCCGACCTACGAGCAGTACTTC
CASSSRTGPTYEQYF
>TRBV20-1|.|TRBJ1-5|many|10
TGCAGTGCCGGAGATCAGCCCCAGCATTTT
CSAGDQPQHF
>TRBV12-3/TRBV12-4|.|TRBJ1-6|many|14
TGTGCCAGCAGCTCGACAGGATTCAATTCACCCCTCCACTTT
CASSSTGFNSPLHF
>TRBV3-1|TRBD1|TRBJ1-5|.|17
TGTGCCAGCAGCCCGGACAGGGGCCACAATAGCAATCAGCCCCAGCATTTT
CASSPDRGHNSNQPQHF
>TRBV3-1|.|TRBJ1-5|many|13
TGTGCCAGCAGCCAGGGGGCGGATCAGCCCCAGCATTTT
CASSQGADQPQHF
>TRBV4-1|TRBD1|TRBJ1-5|.|14
TGCGCCAGCAGCCAAGAAATCGGGACAGGGGCCCAGCATTTT
CASSQEIGTGAQHF